Below, 5 T cell receptor beta chains from the same sample are listed, as sequenced in a study of blood T cell repertoires in COVID-19. Sequencing was performed with immunoSEQ multiplex PCR; in TCRdb, only in-frame clones are kept and a portion is missing. The table has hundreds of thousands of clones, around 83% seen once. Material: peripheral blood. The receptors stem from a woman older than 75 with acute or convalescent COVID-19.

The chain uses TRBV14 and TRBJ2-1, with 7 bases identical to TRBD1. Per the germline V gene, CDR1 is SGHDN and CDR2 is FVKESK. The CDR3 is 16 residues long. Unmatched junction bases numbered 11, after V lost 3 bases and J lost 6 bases. CDR3 sequence reads: CASSQIGGRAGNEQFF. The DNA of the CDR3 is TGTGCCAGCAGCCAGATAGGGGGCAGGGCGGGCAATGAGCAGTTCTTC.

This chain links TRBV19 with TRBJ1-1; D is unclear. The length of the CDR3 is 12 residues. Germline-derived CDR1 and CDR2 are LNHDA and SQIVND (reference sequence). The V and J ends lost 1 base and 7 bases respectively, with 7 bases between them. CDR3 region: CASSIVANEAFF. CDR3 in DNA: TGTGCCAGTAGTATAGTGGCAAATGAAGCTTTCTTT.

The V call is TRBV5-1, the J call TRBJ2-7; D is ambiguous. The CDR3 contains 15 residues. Per the germline V gene, CDR1 is SGHRS and CDR2 is YFSETQ. V shed 4 bases and J shed 7 bases, with 21 bases lying between them. The CDR3 sequence is CASSLGSRPTLEQYF. CDR3 nucleotides: TGCGCCAGCAGCCTGGGGTCTAGACCTACGTTAGAGCAGTACTTC.

The J gene is TRBJ2-1, the V gene TRBV5-1; TRBD2 matches 10 bases. The length of the CDR3 is 17 residues. Trimming removed 1 base from V and 5 bases from J; junction bases left unmatched: 9. Looked up from germline, CDR1 is SGHRS and CDR2 is YFSETQ. The CDR3 spells CASSLTSSGGFNNEQFF. The CDR3 coding sequence is TGCGCCAGCAGCTTGACCTCTAGCGGGGGCTTCAACAATGAGCAGTTCTTC.

This clone was detected once. CDR3 in amino acids: CASSEGRGDQPQHF. CDR3 sequence (DNA): TGTGCCAGCAGTGAGGGGAGGGGCGATCAGCCCCAGCATTTT. The genes are TRBV6-1 and TRBJ1-5, with D perhaps matching TRBD1 (5 bases). The CDR3 is 14 residues long. CDR1 MNHNS and CDR2 SASEGT come from the germline V gene. Trimming removed 3 bases from V and 5 bases from J, with 11 bases in between.